Below are 11 T cell receptor beta chains sequenced from a single sample in a study of control samples from healthy donors and cancer patients. Assay: immunoSEQ multiplex PCR; the TCRdb copy retains only in-frame clones and omits some. The data show about 76,000 clones, around 90% seen once. The source material was PBMCs. The receptors derive from a woman aged 45-60 years with colorectal cancer.

The chain recombines TRBV30 with TRBJ1-6; no definite D call. The CDR3 runs to 14 residues. Germline loops: CDR1 GTSNPN, CDR2 SVGIG (reference sequence). The V gene lost 1 base and the J gene lost 14 bases, with 18 bases spanning the gap. Written as DNA, the CDR3 is TGTGCCTGGAGTGGGGCCCTGGGTTTGGAGGCCCTCCACTTT. It codes for CAWSGALGLEALHF.

The chain has TRBV18 and TRBJ1-3; D is undetermined. Germline-derived CDR1 and CDR2 are KGHSH and LQKENI. This CDR3 contains 14 residues. V was trimmed by 3 bases and J by 5 bases, leaving 11 bases between them. The CDR3 nucleotides are TGTGCCAGCTCACCGGTTTCGGGAAGAAACACCATATATTTT. The encoded protein is CASSPVSGRNTIYF.

The J gene is TRBJ2-2, the V gene TRBV28; no clear D. Germline CDR1 is MDHEN and CDR2 is SYDVKM. The V end was cut by 5 bases, the J end by 6 bases, with 7 bases between. This CDR3 contains 12 residues. CDR3 sequence: CASSQLAGELFF. For the CDR3, the DNA is TGTGCCAGCAGTCAATTAGCCGGGGAGCTGTTTTTT.

The CDR3: CASSLGPVGVAGGRETQYF. Written as DNA, the CDR3 is TGCGCCAGCAGCTTGGGCCCCGTAGGAGTAGCGGGGGGACGAGAGACCCAGTACTTC. This sequence joins TRBV5-1 and TRBJ2-5; 10 nucleotides align to TRBD2. J lost 4 bases, V lost 0 bases, and 15 bases had no gene match. Germline V gene data show CDR1 as SGHRS and CDR2 as YFSETQ. The CDR3 contains 19 residues. The full variable domain, in which reference TRBV5-1 and TRBJ2-5 provide the parts outside the CDR3, is KAGVTQTPRYLIKTRGQQVTLSCSPISGHRSVSWYQQTPGQGLQFLFEYFSETQRNKGNFPGRFSGRQFSNSRSEMNVSTLELGDSALYLCASSLGPVGVAGGRETQYFGPGTRLLVL.

V gene TRBV7-9 combines with J gene TRBJ1-2, with D perhaps matching TRBD1 (5 bases). V lost 2 bases and J 5 bases, leaving 21 bases between the germline ends. The CDR3 sequence is 17 residues long. Germline V gene data show CDR1 as SEHNR and CDR2 as FQNEAQ (reference sequence). As DNA, the CDR3 is TGTGCCAGCAGCTTAATGAGCGGTAGGGGCGCTGGGTATGGCTACACCTTC. This codes for CASSLMSGRGAGYGYTF.

This clone was seen a single time. The chain combines TRBV30 with TRBJ1-6, with a possible D match to TRBD1 (6 bases). Between the trimmed V and J ends, which lost 0 bases and 7 bases, there was a span of 7 bases. The germline CDR1 and CDR2 sequences are GTSNPN and SVGIG (reference sequence). The CDR3 is made up of 13 amino acids. The CDR3 spells CAWSVGGNSPLHF. CDR3 sequence (DNA): TGTGCCTGGAGTGTAGGGGGGAATTCACCCCTCCACTTT.

About this clone: Other DNA sequences from this sample encode an identical CDR3 as well. The CDR3 nucleotides read TGCGCCAGCAGCTTGTTGGGCGGGGAAAACATTCAGTACTTC. Encoded protein: CASSLLGGENIQYF. The V call is TRBV5-1, the J call TRBJ2-4; a possible D gene is TRBD2 (6 bases). The length of the CDR3 is 14 residues. Germline CDR1 is SGHRS and CDR2 is YFSETQ. Trimming took off 1 base at V and 5 bases at J, with 10 bases between the two ends.

The chain links TRBV19 to TRBJ2-2; no clear D. Germline CDR1 reads LNHDA; CDR2 reads SQIVND (reference sequence). The CDR3 contains 12 residues. Trimming took off 8 bases at V and 5 bases at J, with 9 bases between the two ends. CDR3 sequence: CASWLGTGELFF. The CDR3 nucleotides read TGTGCCAGTTGGTTAGGGACCGGGGAGCTGTTTTTT.

This rearrangement joins TRBV28 to TRBJ2-7; 7 nucleotides line up with TRBD1. V shed 6 bases and J 2 bases; nucleotides not matched to a gene: 10. Per the germline V gene, CDR1 is MDHEN and CDR2 is SYDVKM. The CDR3 spans 15 residues. The DNA of the CDR3 is TGTGCCAGCAGCCCGGGACAGATTATGACCTACGAGCAGTACGTC. This gives the protein CASSPGQIMTYEQYV.

The chain employs TRBV18 and TRBJ2-6, with no clear D. The germline V gene encodes CDR1 KGHSH and CDR2 LQKENI. CDR3 size: 14 residues. V lost 2 bases and J lost 2, with 4 bases in between. CDR3 coding DNA: TGTGCCAGCTCACCAGGGGCTGGGGCCAACGTCCTGACTTTC. This codes for CASSPGAGANVLTF. Based on the CDR3 plus reference TRBV18 and TRBJ2-6, the full variable domain is NAGVMQNPRHLVRRRGQEARLRCSPMKGHSHVYWYRQLPEEGLKFMVYLQKENIIDESGMPKERFSAEFPKEGPSILRIQQVVRGDSAAYFCASSPGAGANVLTFGAGSRLTVL.

This chain links TRBV6-1 with TRBJ1-5; the D is unclear. Trimming removed 2 bases at V and 2 bases at J, with 16 bases between. This CDR3 is 17 amino acids long. Germline V CDR1 and CDR2: MNHNS, SASEGT. Here the CDR3 reads CASSERFQALRNQPQHF. As DNA, the CDR3 is TGTGCCAGCAGTGAAAGGTTCCAGGCACTACGCAATCAGCCCCAGCATTTT.